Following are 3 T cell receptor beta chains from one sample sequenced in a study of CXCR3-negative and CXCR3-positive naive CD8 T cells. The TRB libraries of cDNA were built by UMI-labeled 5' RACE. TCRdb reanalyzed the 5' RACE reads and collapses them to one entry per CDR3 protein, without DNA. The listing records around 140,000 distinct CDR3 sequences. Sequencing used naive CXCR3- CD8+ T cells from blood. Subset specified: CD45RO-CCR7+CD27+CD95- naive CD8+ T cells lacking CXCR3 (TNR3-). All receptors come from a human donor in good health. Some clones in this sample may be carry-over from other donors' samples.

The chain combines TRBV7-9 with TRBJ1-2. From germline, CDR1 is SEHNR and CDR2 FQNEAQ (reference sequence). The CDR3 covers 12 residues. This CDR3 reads CASSLMATGYTF.

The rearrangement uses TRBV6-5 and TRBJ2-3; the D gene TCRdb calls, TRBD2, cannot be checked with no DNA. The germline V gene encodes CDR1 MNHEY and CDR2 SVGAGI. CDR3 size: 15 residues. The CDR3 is CASKVGPRIGDTQYF.

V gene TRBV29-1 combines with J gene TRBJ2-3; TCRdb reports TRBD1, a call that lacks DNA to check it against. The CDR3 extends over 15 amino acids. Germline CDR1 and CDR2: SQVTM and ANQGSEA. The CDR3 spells CSVERTGGGSGTQYF.